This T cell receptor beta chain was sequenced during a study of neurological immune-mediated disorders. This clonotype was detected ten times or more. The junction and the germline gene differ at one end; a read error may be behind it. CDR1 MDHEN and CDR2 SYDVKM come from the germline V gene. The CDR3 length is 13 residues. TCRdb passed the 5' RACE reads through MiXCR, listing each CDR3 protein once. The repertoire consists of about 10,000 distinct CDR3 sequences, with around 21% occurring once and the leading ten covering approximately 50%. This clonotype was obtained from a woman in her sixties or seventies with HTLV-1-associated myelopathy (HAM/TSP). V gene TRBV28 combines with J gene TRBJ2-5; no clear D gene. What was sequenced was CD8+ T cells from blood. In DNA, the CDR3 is TGTGCCAGCAGATTATACCTCCAAGAGACCCAGTACTTC. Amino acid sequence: CASRLYLQETQYF.